This T cell receptor beta chain was sequenced in a study of beta chain features in type 1 diabetes. Trimming removed 5 bases from V and 3 bases from J; junction bases left unmatched: 11. The germline gives CDR1 SEHNR, CDR2 FQNEAQ (reference sequence). CDR3 length: 16 amino acids. This clone was counted ten times or more. The antigen is undetermined. Study observations and caveats: Moderate but significant shortening of TCRB CDR3s was recorded in all four CD4+ subsets from Type 1 diabetes patients.

Since all of the isolated RNA was reverse transcribed, expressed TCRB transcripts were what got sequenced. TCRdb's table, derived via immunoSEQ multiplex PCR, lists solely in-frame clones and lacks some. The sample has 140,000 to 150,000 clones; about 12% are singletons. This chain links TRBV7-9 with TRBJ1-2; TRBD1 aligns across 8 bases. The sequenced sample was central memory CD4+ T cells from blood. The receptor was isolated from a young man with type 1 diabetes. The CDR3 DNA reads TGTGCCAGCAGCCCTAATCCCCGGGACAGGTACTATGGCTACACCTTC. Translated: CASSPNPRDRYYGYTF.